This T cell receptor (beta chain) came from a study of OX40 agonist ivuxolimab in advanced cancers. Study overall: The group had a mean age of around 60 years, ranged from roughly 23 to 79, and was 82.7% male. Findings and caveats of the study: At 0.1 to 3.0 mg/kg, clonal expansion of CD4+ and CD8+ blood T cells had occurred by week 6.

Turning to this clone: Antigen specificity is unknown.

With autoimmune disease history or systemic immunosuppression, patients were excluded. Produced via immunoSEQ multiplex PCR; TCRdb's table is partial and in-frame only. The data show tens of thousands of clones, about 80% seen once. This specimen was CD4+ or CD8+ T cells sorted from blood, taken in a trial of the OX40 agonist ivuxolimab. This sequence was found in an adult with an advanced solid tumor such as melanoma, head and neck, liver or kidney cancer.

The CDR3 DNA reads TGTGCCAGCAGCCGTTCCGGGACAGGGTCCGAAAAACTGTTTTTT. Protein: CASSRSGTGSEKLFF. This sequence joins TRBV4-2 and TRBJ1-4, with TRBD1 matching 9 bases. With V trimmed by 4 bases and J by 8 bases, 8 bases remained unmatched. Looked up from germline, CDR1 is LGHNA and CDR2 is YNFKEQ. The CDR3 loop spans 15 amino acids.